This passage covers 11 T cell receptor beta chains from one sample sequenced in a study of T-cell memory formation after mild COVID-19. Each CDR3 protein is one row after TCRdb ran MiXCR on the 5' RACE reads. The repertoire consists of around 430,000 distinct CDR3 sequences, with more than 15% occurring once and the leading ten covering about 22%. The material sequenced was PBMCs or a T cell subset sorted from them (not recorded which). The receptor set was obtained from a man aged 18 to 29 who had mild COVID-19 (a few samples of this study predate the infection). Cell type and time point are not known.

Many counts were recorded for this clonotype. The V gene is TRBV15, the J gene TRBJ1-1; D is unresolved. Germline V CDR1 and CDR2: LNHNV, YYDKDF (reference sequence). Trimming stripped 0 bases from V and 10 bases from J, with 9 bases between. The CDR3 is 12 residues long. The CDR3 region is CATSRDVEGAFF. The CDR3 region has the DNA TGTGCCACCAGCAGAGATGTCGAGGGAGCTTTCTTT.

Only a few counts were recorded for this clonotype. The chain combines TRBV5-1 with TRBJ2-3; TRBD2 agrees at 14 bases. After removal of 5 bases from V and 7 bases from J, the junction contained 3 bases not matched to a gene. CDR3 length: 14 residues. Germline CDR1 SGHRS, CDR2 YFSETQ. The DNA for the CDR3 is TGCGCCAGCAGGACTAGCGGGGGGGCGAATACGCAGTATTTT. This sequence encodes CASRTSGGANTQYF.

The chain carries TRBV6-2 or TRBV6-3 and TRBJ2-7; D not certain. This CDR3 has 16 residues. V was clipped by 0 bases and J by 2 bases, with 14 bases between them. Germline V lookup: CDR1 MNHEY, CDR2 SVGEGT. In DNA form, the CDR3 reads TGTGCCAGCAGTTACTCCCGTCGGTGGCGGACCTACGAGCAGTACTTC. Protein sequence: CASSYSRRWRTYEQYF.

This clonotype was detected only a few times. The chain couples TRBV20-1 to TRBJ1-1, with 8 nucleotides matching TRBD1. The germline V gene encodes CDR1 DFQATT and CDR2 SNEGSKA (reference sequence). J gave up 3 bases and V 0 bases, and 6 bases lay outside the gene matches. The CDR3 contains 15 residues. The CDR3: CSARDAGGTDTEAFF. DNA of the CDR3: TGCAGTGCTAGAGATGCAGGGGGCACGGACACTGAAGCTTTCTTT.

The J gene is TRBJ2-5, the V gene TRBV7-9; 8 bases agree with TRBD1. The V and J ends lost 5 bases and 5 bases, in that order; junction bases with no gene match: 10. Germline CDR1 reads SEHNR; CDR2 reads FQNEAQ (reference sequence). The CDR3 is made up of 15 amino acids. The CDR3 sequence is CASSPRQGRGETQYF. The DNA of the CDR3 is TGTGCCAGCAGCCCAAGACAGGGGCGCGGGGAGACCCAGTACTTC.

A few counts support this clonotype. The gene calls are TRBV7-2 and TRBJ2-1; D call uncertain. The CDR3 is 18 amino acids. Germline V gives CDR1 SGHTA, CDR2 FQGNSA. V was shortened by 1 base and J by 0 bases, with 16 bases between the two germline ends. CDR3 DNA sequence: TGTGCCAGCAGCTTAGTCGCCCCCCCGGTCAGCTCCTACAATGAGCAGTTCTTC. Its protein product is CASSLVAPPVSSYNEQFF. Looking up the rest from reference TRBV7-2 and TRBJ2-1 gives the full variable domain: GAGVSQSPSNKVTEKGKDVELRCDPISGHTALYWYRQSLGQGLEFLIYFQGNSAPDKSGLPSDRFSAERTGGSVSTLTIQRTQQEDSAVYLCASSLVAPPVSSYNEQFFGPGTRLTVL.

J is TRBJ2-2 and V is TRBV5-1, with TRBD1 matching over 8 bases. J gave up 5 bases and V 4 bases, and 7 bases lay outside the gene matches. Germline assignment: CDR1 SGHRS and CDR2 YFSETQ. CDR3 size: 15 residues. This chain's CDR3 is CASSTTRTGTGELFF. DNA for the CDR3: TGCGCCAGCAGCACTACCCGGACAGGGACCGGGGAGCTGTTTTTT.

The rearrangement uses TRBV10-3 and TRBJ1-5, with 7 bases matching TRBD1. V shed 2 bases and J 2 bases; nucleotides not matched to a gene: 0. The CDR3 sequence is 14 residues long. The germline gives CDR1 ENHRY, CDR2 SYGVKD. The CDR3, as DNA: TGTGCCATCAGTGAGACAGGGGGCAATCAGCCCCAGCATTTT. Amino acid sequence: CAISETGGNQPQHF.

This clonotype appeared a few times. The genes are TRBV7-3 and TRBJ2-2, with D maybe TRBD2 (5 bases). V gave up 4 bases and J gave up 7 bases, with 10 bases separating them. The germline CDR1 and CDR2 sequences are SGHTA and FQGTGA. This CDR3 has 13 residues. The CDR3 loop is CASSSGLGGELFF. The CDR3 DNA sequence: TGTGCCAGCAGCTCAGGACTGGGCGGGGAGCTGTTTTTT.

This clonotype has a handful of counts. This rearrangement joins TRBV7-2 to TRBJ2-1; D not resolved. V was clipped by 6 bases and J by 5 bases, with 8 bases between them. Germline CDR1 SGHTA, CDR2 FQGNSA. This CDR3 region has 12 residues. Written as DNA, the CDR3 is TGTGCCAGCAGTACCTACCACAATGAGCAGTTCTTC. Amino acid sequence: CASSTYHNEQFF.

The chain carries TRBV5-1 and TRBJ2-1; no reliable D call. Germline CDR1 reads SGHRS; CDR2 reads YFSETQ. With 0 bases removed from V and 5 bases from J, the gap between germline ends came to 6 bases. This CDR3 is built from 13 residues. CDR3 DNA: TGCGCCAGCAGCTTGGCGTTAGACAATGAGCAGTTCTTC. Translated, it gives CASSLALDNEQFF.